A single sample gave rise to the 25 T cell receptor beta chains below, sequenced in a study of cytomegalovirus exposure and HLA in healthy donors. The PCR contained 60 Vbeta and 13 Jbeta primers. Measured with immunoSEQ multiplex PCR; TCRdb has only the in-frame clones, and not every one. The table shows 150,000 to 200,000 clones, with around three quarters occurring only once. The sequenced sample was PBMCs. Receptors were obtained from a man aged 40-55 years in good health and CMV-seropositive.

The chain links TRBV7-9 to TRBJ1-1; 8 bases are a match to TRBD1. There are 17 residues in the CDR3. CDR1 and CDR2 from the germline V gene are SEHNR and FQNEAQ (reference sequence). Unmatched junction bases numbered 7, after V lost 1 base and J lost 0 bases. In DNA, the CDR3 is TGTGCCAGCAGCTTAGGGGGTCAGGGGGCATTGAACACTGAAGCTTTCTTT. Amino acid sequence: CASSLGGQGALNTEAFF.

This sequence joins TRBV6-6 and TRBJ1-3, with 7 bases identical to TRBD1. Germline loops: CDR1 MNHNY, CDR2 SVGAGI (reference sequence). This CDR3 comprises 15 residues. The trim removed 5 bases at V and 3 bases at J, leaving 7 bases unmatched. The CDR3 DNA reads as TGTGCCAGCAGTCCTCTTACAGGGGATGGAAACACCATATATTTT. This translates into CASSPLTGDGNTIYF.

This chain's CDR3 is CASSQDRPGGYGYTF. CDR3 sequence (DNA): TGTGCCAGCAGCCAAGATCGGCCAGGAGGCTATGGCTACACCTTC. The chain combines TRBV4-2 with TRBJ1-2; no definite D call. The CDR3 sequence is 15 residues long. V shed 0 bases and J shed 4 bases, with 12 bases lying between them. Germline values: CDR1 LGHNA, CDR2 YNFKEQ.

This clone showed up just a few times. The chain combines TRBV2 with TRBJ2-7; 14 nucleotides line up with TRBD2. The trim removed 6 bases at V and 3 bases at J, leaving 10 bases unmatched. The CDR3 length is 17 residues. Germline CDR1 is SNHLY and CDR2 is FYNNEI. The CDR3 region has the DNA TGTGCCAGCAGCCCCGGGACTAGCGGGGGAGAGAGCTACGAGCAGTACTTC. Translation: CASSPGTSGGESYEQYF.

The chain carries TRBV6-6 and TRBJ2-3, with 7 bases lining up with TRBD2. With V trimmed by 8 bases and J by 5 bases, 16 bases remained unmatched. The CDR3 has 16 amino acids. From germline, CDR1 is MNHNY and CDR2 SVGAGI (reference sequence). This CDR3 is CASLLDGAGELDTQYF. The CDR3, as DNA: TGTGCCAGCTTACTTGACGGGGCGGGGGAGCTAGATACGCAGTATTTT.

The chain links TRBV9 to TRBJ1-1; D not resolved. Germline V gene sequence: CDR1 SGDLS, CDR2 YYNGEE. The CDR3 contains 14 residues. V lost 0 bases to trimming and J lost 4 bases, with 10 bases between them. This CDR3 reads CASSVVSGFTEAFF. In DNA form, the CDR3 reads TGTGCCAGCAGCGTAGTTTCAGGATTCACTGAAGCTTTCTTT.

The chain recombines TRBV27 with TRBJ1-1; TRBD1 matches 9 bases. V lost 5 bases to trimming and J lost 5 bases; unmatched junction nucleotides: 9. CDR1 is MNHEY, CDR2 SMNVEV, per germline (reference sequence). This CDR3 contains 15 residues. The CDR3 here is CASSPQQGAGTEAFF. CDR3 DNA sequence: TGTGCCAGCAGTCCCCAACAGGGGGCCGGGACTGAAGCTTTCTTT.

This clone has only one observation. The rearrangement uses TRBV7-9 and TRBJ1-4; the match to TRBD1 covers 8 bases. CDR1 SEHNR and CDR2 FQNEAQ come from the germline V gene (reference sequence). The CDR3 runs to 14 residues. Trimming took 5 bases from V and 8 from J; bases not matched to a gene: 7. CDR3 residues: CASSDTGGVEKLFF. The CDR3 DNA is TGTGCCAGCAGCGACACAGGGGGGGTAGAAAAACTGTTTTTT. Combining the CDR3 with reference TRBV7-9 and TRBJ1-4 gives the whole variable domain DTGVSQNPRHKITKRGQNVTFRCDPISEHNRLYWYRQTLGQGPEFLTYFQNEAQLEKSRLLSDRFSAERPKGSFSTLEIQRTEQGDSAMYLCASSDTGGVEKLFFGSGTQLSVL.

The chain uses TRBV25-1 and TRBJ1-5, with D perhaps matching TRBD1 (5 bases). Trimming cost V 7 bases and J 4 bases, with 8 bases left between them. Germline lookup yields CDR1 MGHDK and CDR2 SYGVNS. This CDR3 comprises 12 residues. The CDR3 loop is CASNRGNQPQHF. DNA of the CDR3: TGTGCCAGCAACCGGGGGAATCAGCCCCAGCATTTT. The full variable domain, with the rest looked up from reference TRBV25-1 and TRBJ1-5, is EADIYQTPRYLVIGTGKKITLECSQTMGHDKMYWYQQDPGMELHLIHYSYGVNSTEKGDLSSESTVSRIRTEHFPLTLESARPSHTSQYLCASNRGNQPQHFGDGTRLSIL.

The CDR3, as DNA: TGTGCCAGCAGTGAACGGTCTAACTATGGCTACACCTTC. This translates into CASSERSNYGYTF. The chain joins TRBV6-1 to TRBJ1-2; D is undetermined. Germline CDR1 and CDR2: MNHNS and SASEGT. The V gene lost 2 bases and the J gene lost 0 bases, with 4 bases spanning the gap. This CDR3 region has 13 residues.

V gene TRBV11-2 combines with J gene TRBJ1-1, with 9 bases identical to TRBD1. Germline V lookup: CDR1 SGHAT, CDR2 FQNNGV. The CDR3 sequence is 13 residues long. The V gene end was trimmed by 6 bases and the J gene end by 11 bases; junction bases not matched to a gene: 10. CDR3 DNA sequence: TGTGCCAGCAGTCAAGCCCGGGACAGGGCGGCTTTCTTT. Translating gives CASSQARDRAAFF.

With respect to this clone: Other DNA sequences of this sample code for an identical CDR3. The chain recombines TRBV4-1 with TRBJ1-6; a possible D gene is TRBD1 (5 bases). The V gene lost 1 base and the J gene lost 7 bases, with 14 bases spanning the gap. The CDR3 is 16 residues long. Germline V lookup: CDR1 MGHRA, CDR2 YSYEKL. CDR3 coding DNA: TGCGCCAGCAGCCAAGCCCAGCCCTCAGGGAATTCACCCCTCCACTTT. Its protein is CASSQAQPSGNSPLHF.

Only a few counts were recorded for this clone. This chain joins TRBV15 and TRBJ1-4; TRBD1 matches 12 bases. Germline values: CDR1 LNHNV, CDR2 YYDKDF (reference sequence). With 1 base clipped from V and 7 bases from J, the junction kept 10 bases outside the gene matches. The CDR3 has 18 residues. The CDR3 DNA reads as TGTGCCACCAGCAGAGGGGGACAGGGGGCGCTTAAGGCTGAAAAACTGTTTTTT. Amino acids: CATSRGGQGALKAEKLFF.

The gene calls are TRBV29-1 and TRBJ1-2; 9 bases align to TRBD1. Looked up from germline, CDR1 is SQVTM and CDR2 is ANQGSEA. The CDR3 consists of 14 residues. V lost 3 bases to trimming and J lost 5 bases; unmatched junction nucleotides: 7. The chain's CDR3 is CSVDIGQGRYGYTF. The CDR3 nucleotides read TGCAGCGTTGATATCGGACAGGGGAGGTATGGCTACACCTTC.

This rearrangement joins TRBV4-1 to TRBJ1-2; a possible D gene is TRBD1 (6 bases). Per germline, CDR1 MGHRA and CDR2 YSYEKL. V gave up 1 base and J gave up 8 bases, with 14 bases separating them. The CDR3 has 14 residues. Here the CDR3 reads CASSQGRGRLGYTF. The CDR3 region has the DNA TGCGCCAGCAGCCAAGGCAGGGGCCGCTTAGGCTACACCTTC.

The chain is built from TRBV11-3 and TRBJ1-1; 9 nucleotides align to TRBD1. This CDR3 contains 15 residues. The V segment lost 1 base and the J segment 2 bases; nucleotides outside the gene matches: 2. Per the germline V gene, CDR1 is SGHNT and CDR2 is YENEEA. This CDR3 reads CASSLGGQGNTEAFF. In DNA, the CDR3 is TGTGCCAGCAGCTTAGGGGGACAGGGAAACACTGAAGCTTTCTTT. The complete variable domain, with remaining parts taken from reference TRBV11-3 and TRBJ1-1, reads EAGVVQSPRYKIIEKKQPVAFWCNPISGHNTLYWYLQNLGQGPELLIRYENEEAVDDSQLPKDRFSAERLKGVDSTLKIQPAELGDSAVYLCASSLGGQGNTEAFFGQGTRLTVV.

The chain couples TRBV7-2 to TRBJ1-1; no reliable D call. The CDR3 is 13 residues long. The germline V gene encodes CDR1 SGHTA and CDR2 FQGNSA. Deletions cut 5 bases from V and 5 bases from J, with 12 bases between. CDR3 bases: TGTGCCAGCAGCGTTACCCTTCGGACTGAAGCTTTCTTT. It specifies CASSVTLRTEAFF.

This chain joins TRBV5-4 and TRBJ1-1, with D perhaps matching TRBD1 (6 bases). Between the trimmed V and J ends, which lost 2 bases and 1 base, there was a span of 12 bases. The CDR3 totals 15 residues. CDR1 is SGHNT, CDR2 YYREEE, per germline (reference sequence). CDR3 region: CASSLEQGKNTEAFF. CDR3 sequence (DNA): TGTGCCAGCAGCTTAGAACAGGGTAAGAACACTGAAGCTTTCTTT.

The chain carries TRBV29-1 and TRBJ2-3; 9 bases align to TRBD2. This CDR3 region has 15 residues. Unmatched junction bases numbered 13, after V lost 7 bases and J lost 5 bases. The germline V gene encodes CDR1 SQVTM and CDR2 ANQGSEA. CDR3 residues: CSARGEAGGGDTQYF. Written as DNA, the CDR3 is TGCAGCGCCCGAGGCGAAGCGGGGGGAGGAGATACGCAGTATTTT.

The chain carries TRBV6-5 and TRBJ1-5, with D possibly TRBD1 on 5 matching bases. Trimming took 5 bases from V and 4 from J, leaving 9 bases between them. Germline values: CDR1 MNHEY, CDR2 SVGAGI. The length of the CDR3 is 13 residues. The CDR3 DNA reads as TGTGCCAGCAGTGACGGGGGGAATCAGCCCCAGCATTTT. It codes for CASSDGGNQPQHF.

The DNA of the CDR3 is TGTGCCAGCAGCCAACGGCGAGGGGGCTTATACACTGAAGCTTTCTTT. Translating it yields CASSQRRGGLYTEAFF. The genes are TRBV5-6 and TRBJ1-1, with 7 bases lining up with TRBD1. This CDR3 region has 16 residues. Looked up from germline, CDR1 is SGHDT and CDR2 is YYEEEE. After removal of 4 bases from V and 3 bases from J, the junction contained 12 bases not matched to a gene. The variable domain in full, with the rest retrieved from reference TRBV5-6 and TRBJ1-1, is DAGVTQSPTHLIKTRGQQVTLRCSPKSGHDTVSWYQQALGQGPQFIFQYYEEEERQRGNFPDRFSGHQFPNYSSELNVNALLLGDSALYLCASSQRRGGLYTEAFFGQGTRLTVV.

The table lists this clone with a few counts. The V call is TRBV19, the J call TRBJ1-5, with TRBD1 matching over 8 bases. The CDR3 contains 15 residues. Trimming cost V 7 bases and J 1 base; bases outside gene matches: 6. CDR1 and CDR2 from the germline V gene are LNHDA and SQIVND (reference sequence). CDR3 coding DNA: TGTGCCAGTATGGACAGGGTCTGGAGCAATCAGCCCCAGCATTTT. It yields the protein CASMDRVWSNQPQHF.

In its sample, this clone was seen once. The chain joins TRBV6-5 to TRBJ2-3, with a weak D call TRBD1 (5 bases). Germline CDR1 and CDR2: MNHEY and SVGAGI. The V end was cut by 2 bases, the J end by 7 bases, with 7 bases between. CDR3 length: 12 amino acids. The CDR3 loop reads CASSYAGYTQYF. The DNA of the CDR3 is TGTGCCAGCAGTTACGCAGGGTATACGCAGTATTTT.

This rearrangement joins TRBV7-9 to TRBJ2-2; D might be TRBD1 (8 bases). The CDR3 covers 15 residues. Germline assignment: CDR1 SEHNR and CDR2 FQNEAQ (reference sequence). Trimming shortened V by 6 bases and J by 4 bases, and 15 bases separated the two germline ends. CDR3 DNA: TGTGCCAGCAGAGATACAGGGGGGGCCACCGGGGAGCTGTTTTTT. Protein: CASRDTGGATGELFF. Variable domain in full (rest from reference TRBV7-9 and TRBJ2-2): DTGVSQNPRHKITKRGQNVTFRCDPISEHNRLYWYRQTLGQGPEFLTYFQNEAQLEKSRLLSDRFSAERPKGSFSTLEIQRTEQGDSAMYLCASRDTGGATGELFFGEGSRLTVL.

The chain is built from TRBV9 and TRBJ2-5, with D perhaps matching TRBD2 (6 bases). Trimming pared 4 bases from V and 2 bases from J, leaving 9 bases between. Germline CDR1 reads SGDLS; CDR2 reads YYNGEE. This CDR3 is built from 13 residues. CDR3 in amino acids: CASSKGGQETQYF. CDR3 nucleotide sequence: TGTGCCAGCAGCAAGGGAGGTCAAGAGACCCAGTACTTC.